Included here is one T cell receptor beta chain sequence, with context. Treatment: 15 to 20 received Ad26.COV2.S at low or high dose, single or two shots; several received placebo; per-sample allocation not given. Sampling took place 63 days after the first vaccine or placebo injection. Boston supplied an adult donor aged 18-55 years. An Ad26 vector that expressed Wuhan-strain SARS-CoV-2 spike constituted the vaccine. These data belong to a study of Ad26.COV2.S vaccination and SARS-CoV-2 variants. Study-level background: The authors gave Ad26.COV2.S intramuscularly, either once or twice 56 days apart.

Germline lookup yields CDR1 SGDLS and CDR2 YYNGEE. The CDR3 has 14 amino acids. V shed 7 bases and J shed 1 base, with 15 bases lying between them. Data came from immunoSEQ multiplex PCR; TCRdb stores just in-frame clones and leaves some out. The profile shows some 250,000 clones, 85% to 90% of them singletons. The clonotype originates from a person aged 18 to 59 who received the Ad26.COV2.S COVID-19 vaccine or a placebo. The chain joins TRBV9 to TRBJ2-7; no definite D call. The source was peripheral blood, collected in a trial of Ad26.COV2.S vaccine versus placebo. The chain's CDR3 is CASSLASYSYEQYF. The CDR3 nucleotides read TGTGCCAGCTCACTGGCCTCCTATTCCTACGAGCAGTACTTC.